The 10 T cell receptor beta chains in this list originate from one sample, sequenced in a study of cytomegalovirus exposure and HLA in healthy donors. The PCR employed 60 Vbeta primers together with 13 Jbeta primers. Clones were read by immunoSEQ multiplex PCR, and TCRdb kept only the in-frame ones, dropping some. The profile shows some 170,000 clones, approximately 79% of them singletons. Material: PBMCs. Every receptor here comes from a man aged 40-49 years in good health and CMV-seronegative.

V is TRBV6-6 and J is TRBJ1-6, with 11 bases identical to TRBD1. Losses at the gene ends were 5 bases for V and 10 bases for J; bases not matched to a gene: 4. The CDR3 has 14 residues. In germline, CDR1 is MNHNY, CDR2 SVGAGI (reference sequence). The CDR3 DNA follows: TGTGCCAGCAGTCACGGACAGGGGGCCTCACCCCTCCACTTT. It is translated as CASSHGQGASPLHF.

The V gene is TRBV10-1, the J gene TRBJ2-5; a possible D gene is TRBD1 (5 bases). Germline CDR1 reads WNHNN; CDR2 reads SYGVQD (reference sequence). The CDR3 is made up of 15 amino acids. Trimming cost V 3 bases and J 5 bases, with 16 bases left between them. The CDR3 loop reads CASSEGADPEETQYF. In DNA form, the CDR3 reads TGCGCCAGCAGTGAAGGGGCGGACCCCGAGGAGACCCAGTACTTC.

The chain links TRBV7-2 to TRBJ2-1; 8 positions agree with TRBD2. The CDR3 totals 14 residues. Germline values: CDR1 SGHTA, CDR2 FQGNSA. V dropped 1 base and J dropped 7; count of bases not matched to a gene: 3. In DNA, the CDR3 is TGTGCCAGCAGCTTAGAAAGCGGGGGTAATGAGCAGTTCTTC. Translated: CASSLESGGNEQFF.

The chain recombines TRBV30 with TRBJ2-5; 11 positions agree with TRBD1. The CDR3 is 13 amino acids. The J segment lost 5 bases and the V segment lost 5 bases, leaving 4 bases of the junction unmatched. In germline, CDR1 is GTSNPN, CDR2 SVGIG (reference sequence). The chain's CDR3 is CAWGQGARETQYF. CDR3 DNA: TGTGCCTGGGGACAGGGGGCAAGGGAGACCCAGTACTTC.

The chain uses TRBV6-1 and TRBJ1-5; TRBD1 is a possible D gene (6 bases). V lost 6 bases to trimming and J lost 5 bases, with 17 bases between them. The CDR3 has 15 amino acids. The germline gives CDR1 MNHNS, CDR2 SASEGT. The CDR3 sequence: CASSLGRAGDQPQHF. In nucleotides, the CDR3 is TGTGCCAGCAGCCTAGGGAGGGCAGGGGATCAGCCCCAGCATTTT.

Regarding this clone: At one boundary the junction diverges from the germline segment, which might be a read error. V is TRBV6-5 and J is TRBJ1-2, with TRBD1 as a possible D gene (6 bases). Germline values: CDR1 MNHEY, CDR2 SVGAGI. CDR3 size: 15 residues. CDR3 residues: CAISGTGTGGDGYTF. CDR3 in DNA: TGTGCCATCAGTGGAACAGGGACGGGTGGGGATGGCTACACCTTC.

This clone was observed a handful of times. The chain carries TRBV28 and TRBJ2-7, with 10 bases matching TRBD2. The germline gives CDR1 MDHEN, CDR2 SYDVKM. V was pared by 6 bases and J by 5 bases, with 10 bases of the junction left unmatched. This CDR3 is 15 amino acids long. The CDR3 DNA reads as TGTGCCAGCAGATTCATGGCCGGGACTAGCGACGAGCAGTACTTC. Its translation: CASRFMAGTSDEQYF.

The genes are TRBV11-1 and TRBJ2-3; 12 bases match TRBD1. The V gene's germline CDR1 is SGHAT and CDR2 FQDESV (reference sequence). V was pared by 3 bases and J by 0 bases, with 1 base of the junction left unmatched. The CDR3 loop spans 16 amino acids. The CDR3 loop reads CASSLGQGASTDTQYF. CDR3 sequence (DNA): TGTGCCAGCAGCTTGGGACAGGGGGCTAGCACAGATACGCAGTATTTT.

This clone has just one count. The chain couples TRBV4-3 to TRBJ2-3; the D gene is possibly TRBD2 (5 bases). This CDR3 contains 14 residues. With 0 bases removed from V and 6 bases from J, the gap between germline ends came to 10 bases. Germline-derived CDR1 and CDR2 are LGHNA and YSLEER. CDR3: CASSQDGNRDTQYF. The CDR3 DNA reads TGCGCCAGCAGCCAAGACGGGAATAGGGATACGCAGTATTTT.

The chain is built from TRBV19 and TRBJ1-4; no clear D gene. Germline V gene sequence: CDR1 LNHDA, CDR2 SQIVND (reference sequence). The CDR3 is made up of 15 amino acids. The V end lost 7 bases, the J end lost 8 bases, and 20 bases lay between the germline ends. CDR3 residues: CASTNGGGLLEKLFF. In DNA form, the CDR3 reads TGTGCCAGTACTAATGGCGGCGGGCTTCTCGAAAAACTGTTTTTT.